What follows are 14 T cell receptor beta chains derived from one specimen sequenced in a study of blood T cells in healthy people across ages. For the second PCR, which ran for roughly 6 to 12 cycles, a sample-barcoded 5' primer and a J-beta primer mix were used. TCRdb passed the 5' RACE reads through MiXCR, listing each CDR3 protein once. The repertoire holds hundreds of thousands of distinct CDR3 sequences, with 40% to 60% as singletons. Material for sequencing was blood. Receptor source: a man in his thirties or forties in good health.

V is TRBV12-3 or TRBV12-4 and J is TRBJ2-1; D unclear. The CDR3 sequence is 13 residues long. V was cut by 6 bases and J by 6 bases, with 12 bases left in between. The CDR3 nucleotides read TGTGCCAGCAGGAAAGAACGGATCAATGAGCAGTTCTTC. Translating gives CASRKERINEQFF.

V usage is TRBV25-1 and J usage is TRBJ1-5, with D possibly TRBD1 on 6 matching bases. The length of the CDR3 is 13 residues. The germline CDR1 and CDR2 sequences are MGHDK and SYGVNS. V was shortened by 6 bases and J by 6 bases, with 12 bases between the two germline ends. The CDR3: CASSRGEGQPQHF. The CDR3, as DNA: TGTGCCAGCAGCAGGGGCGAGGGTCAGCCCCAGCATTTT.

The rearrangement links TRBV2 to TRBJ2-1; D remains unclear. CDR3 length: 11 residues. Deletions cut 6 bases from V and 10 bases from J, with 10 bases between. Per the germline V gene, CDR1 is SNHLY and CDR2 is FYNNEI. CDR3 residues: CASREIGEQFF. The CDR3, as DNA: TGTGCCAGCAGAGAAATCGGGGAGCAGTTCTTC.

At least ten counts were recorded for this clonotype. A junction end diverges from the germline sequence, so it may reflect a read error. V usage is TRBV5-4 and J usage is TRBJ2-3; D gene unclear. TRBJ2-5 explains the end of the DNA better; the J call may be wrong. The length of the CDR3 is 10 residues. Germline CDR1 reads SGHNT; CDR2 reads YYREEE (reference sequence). CDR3 loop: CASSLGTQYF. The CDR3, as DNA: TGCGCCAGCAGCTTAGGGACCCAGTACTTC.

This chain uses TRBV6-2 or TRBV6-3 with TRBJ2-7; 9 nucleotides line up with TRBD1. The CDR3 has 14 residues. The germline V gene has CDR1 MNHEY and CDR2 SVGEGT. The V gene end was trimmed by 5 bases and the J gene end by 6 bases; junction bases not matched to a gene: 8. In nucleotides, the CDR3 is TGTGCCAGCAGTGTCCGGGACAGGGTCGGCGAGCAGTACTTC. Translated, it gives CASSVRDRVGEQYF.

This clonotype was detected a few times. V gene TRBV4-3 combines with J gene TRBJ1-5, with D unclear. Trimming took off 0 bases at V and 4 bases at J, with 7 bases between the two ends. The CDR3 consists of 14 residues. In germline, CDR1 is LGHNA, CDR2 YSLEER. CDR3 in amino acids: CASSQDRVNQPQHF. The DNA for the CDR3 is TGCGCCAGCAGCCAAGATCGAGTTAATCAGCCCCAGCATTTT.

Written as DNA, the CDR3 is TGTGCCAGCAGCCAAGAAGGGCAGACCTTCTACGAGCAGTACTTC. Its translation: CASSQEGQTFYEQYF. The chain links TRBV3-1 to TRBJ2-7; D not resolved. V lost 0 bases to trimming and J lost 3 bases, with 12 bases between them. This CDR3 contains 15 residues. Germline CDR1 LGHDT, CDR2 YNNKEL (reference sequence).

The chain couples TRBV5-1 to TRBJ2-7; D is undetermined. V lost 1 base and J lost 4, with 6 bases in between. The CDR3 runs 12 residues. CDR1 SGHRS and CDR2 YFSETQ come from the germline V gene. The CDR3: CASSLQRYEQYF. As DNA, the CDR3 is TGCGCCAGCAGCTTGCAAAGATACGAGCAGTACTTC.

This rearrangement joins TRBV28 to TRBJ2-3, with a tentative D call TRBD2 (5 bases). The CDR3 runs 15 residues. Per germline, CDR1 MDHEN and CDR2 SYDVKM. V lost 11 bases, J lost 1 base, and 19 bases lay in between. CDR3 amino acids: CAGGNRGLGTDTQYF. The DNA of the CDR3 is TGTGCCGGCGGTAACCGGGGTTTGGGCACAGATACGCAGTATTTT.

This clonotype was seen more than once but under ten times. A single base separates this from a much larger clone, so it may be a read error. This rearrangement joins TRBV5-1 to TRBJ2-1; 10 nucleotides align to TRBD2. The end of the DNA fits TRBJ2-7 better, so the J call may be wrong. The germline V gene has CDR1 SGHRS and CDR2 YFSETQ. CDR3 length equals 14 residues. The CDR3 protein is CASSPGLAYNEQYF. In nucleotides, the CDR3 is TGCGCCAGCAGCCCGGGACTAGCGTACAATGAGCAGTACTTC.

A few counts support this clonotype. This chain uses TRBV6-5 with TRBJ2-3; D uncertain. This CDR3 spans 17 amino acids. Deletions cut 4 bases from V and 3 bases from J, with 20 bases between. CDR1 and CDR2 from the germline V gene are MNHEY and SVGAGI. The CDR3 nucleotides read TGTGCCAGCAGTTCCTTACAACCCGTCGACGGAACAGATACGCAGTATTTT. It is translated as CASSSLQPVDGTDTQYF.

Only one count was recorded for this clonotype. This rearrangement joins TRBV27 to TRBJ1-5, with D possibly matching TRBD1 (5 bases). With 3 bases removed from V and 4 bases from J, the gap between germline ends came to 10 bases. In germline, CDR1 is MNHEY, CDR2 SMNVEV (reference sequence). The CDR3 sequence is 14 residues long. In DNA, the CDR3 is TGTGCCAGCAGTTTCAGGGAAGGGAATCAGCCCCAGCATTTT. The encoded protein is CASSFREGNQPQHF.

This chain joins TRBV20-1 and TRBJ2-3, with 8 bases identical to TRBD2. V shed 5 bases, J shed 2 bases, and the junction held 6 bases outside the gene matches. The length of the CDR3 is 14 residues. Looked up from germline, CDR1 is DFQATT and CDR2 is SNEGSKA (reference sequence). CDR3 protein: CSAPVRGATDTQYF. The CDR3 DNA sequence: TGCAGTGCTCCAGTGCGGGGGGCCACAGATACGCAGTATTTT.

This chain links TRBV20-1 with TRBJ1-1; possibly TRBD1 for D (5 bases). This CDR3 is built from 13 residues. Germline V gene data show CDR1 as DFQATT and CDR2 as SNEGSKA (reference sequence). V was cut by 6 bases and J by 7 bases, with 18 bases left in between. The CDR3 is CSAKGLGDVEAFF. For the CDR3, the DNA is TGCAGTGCCAAAGGATTAGGGGATGTTGAAGCTTTCTTT.